The 6 T cell receptor beta chains below were found in one sample sequenced in a study of T cell responses to AZD1222 COVID-19 vaccine. Profiled with immunoSEQ multiplex PCR; TCRdb holds only in-frame clones, not every one. The sample lists more than 100,000 clones, over 70% occurring once. The material was peripheral blood, obtained on day 0 of AZD1222 vaccination. Every receptor here comes from an adult in good health.

This rearrangement joins TRBV6-6 to TRBJ1-2; tentatively, D is TRBD1 (6 bases). Germline CDR1 reads MNHNY; CDR2 reads SVGAGI (reference sequence). V lost 6 bases and J 8 bases, leaving 19 bases between the germline ends. CDR3 length: 14 amino acids. The CDR3 DNA reads TGTGCCAGCAGCACATCCGGGACATTCGTCGGCTACACCTTC. It specifies CASSTSGTFVGYTF.

This clone came up once. CDR3 DNA sequence: TGTGCCAGCAGTTTATCCACCGCAGGCCACAATCAGCCCCAGCATTTT. Encoded protein: CASSLSTAGHNQPQHF. The chain joins TRBV27 to TRBJ1-5; D gene uncertain. This CDR3 has 16 residues. Per the germline V gene, CDR1 is MNHEY and CDR2 is SMNVEV (reference sequence). The ends were cut back, 0 bases at V and 3 bases at J, with 12 bases in the middle.

As for this clone: Other DNA variants within this sample encode the same CDR3. Written as DNA, the CDR3 is TGTGCCAGCTCACCAGGGGAAAACACTGAAGCTTTCTTT. As protein: CASSPGENTEAFF. The chain uses TRBV18 and TRBJ1-1; D unresolved. The CDR3 is 13 residues long. Trimming took off 2 bases at V and 2 bases at J, with 6 bases between the two ends. CDR1 and CDR2 (germline): KGHSH, LQKENI.

V is TRBV5-1 and J is TRBJ2-3, with TRBD1 identical over 10 bases. This CDR3 is 15 amino acids long. Germline trimming cut 4 bases from V and 3 bases from J; bases unmatched to any gene: 5. Germline V lookup: CDR1 SGHRS, CDR2 YFSETQ. CDR3 DNA sequence: TGCGCCAGCAGCCCGACAGGGGGCTTGACAGATACGCAGTATTTT. Its translation is CASSPTGGLTDTQYF.

The chain has TRBV2 and TRBJ1-5; D unresolved. Germline V CDR1 and CDR2: SNHLY, FYNNEI. Trimming stripped 6 bases from V and 4 bases from J, with 16 bases between. The CDR3 sequence is 15 residues long. The CDR3 here is CASRRSGTANQPQHF. In DNA form, the CDR3 reads TGTGCCAGCAGAAGGAGCGGAACCGCGAATCAGCCCCAGCATTTT.

The chain links TRBV15 to TRBJ2-1, with 7 nucleotides matching TRBD2. Germline lookup yields CDR1 LNHNV and CDR2 YYDKDF (reference sequence). V was clipped by 5 bases and J by 3 bases; unmatched bases: 7. This CDR3 is built from 15 residues. The CDR3 DNA sequence: TGTGCCACCAGCGGCATCCGGGACTACTACAATGAGCAGTTCTTC. This gives the protein CATSGIRDYYNEQFF.